The rows below give T cell receptor beta chains drawn from one sample of a study of cytomegalovirus exposure and HLA in healthy donors. Produced via immunoSEQ multiplex PCR; TCRdb's table is partial and in-frame only. Found here are fewer than 200,000 clones, 65% to 75% of them singletons; the top ten hold approximately 1.5%. Specimen: PBMCs. Source of these receptors: a girl between 5 and 17 years old in good health and CMV-seronegative. The CDR3 runs from the conserved cysteine through the conserved F or W. D genes are given only for firm matches. For some rows the clone size is stated as once, few or many, or as a class when expanded; others skip it.

len	v_gene	d_gene	j_gene	abundance	CDR3nt	CDR3aa
12	TRBV18	NA	TRBJ1-3	NA	TGTGCCAGCTCACCCAGGGGAAACACCATATATTTT	CASSPRGNTIYF
14	TRBV9	NA	TRBJ1-3	NA	TGTGCCAGCAGCGTAGAAGGACTCGGAAACACCATATATTTT	CASSVEGLGNTIYF
14	TRBV7-8	NA	TRBJ1-4	few	TGTGCCAGCAGCCTCCCCGGGGGGGACGAAAAACTGTTTTTT	CASSLPGGDEKLFF
15	TRBV19	TRBD1	TRBJ2-7	NA	TGTGCCAGTAGTATGTTCCAAGGACAGGGCTACGAGCAGTACTTC	CASSMFQGQGYEQYF
14	TRBV4-1	TRBD1	TRBJ1-4	NA	TGCGCCAGCAGCTTAGGACAGGGAGGTGAAAAACTGTTTTTT	CASSLGQGGEKLFF
15	TRBV5-1	NA	TRBJ2-5	NA	TGCGCCAGCATACTTACACCGGGACAACAAGAGACCCAGTACTTC	CASILTPGQQETQYF
15	TRBV10-3	TRBD1	TRBJ2-7	NA	TGTGCCATCAGTGAGTTAGGGACAGGGGGACTCGAGCAGTACTTC	CAISELGTGGLEQYF
16	TRBV6-6	NA	TRBJ1-5	NA	TGTGCCAGCATCGATCCGGGGGGGGAAAGCAATCAGCCCCAGCATTTT	CASIDPGGESNQPQHF
15	TRBV25-1	NA	TRBJ1-3	NA	TGTGCCAGCAGTGAAAGTGCGAGCTCTGGAAACACCATATATTTT	CASSESASSGNTIYF
13	TRBV18	NA	TRBJ1-2	NA	TGTGCCAGCTCACCAGCCAGGGGCTATGGCTACACCTTC	CASSPARGYGYTF
16	TRBV6-1	TRBD2	TRBJ2-5	NA	TGTGCCAGCAGTGTGACTAGCGGGGGCCCCATGGAGACCCAGTACTTC	CASSVTSGGPMETQYF
15	TRBV7-9	NA	TRBJ2-7	NA	TGTGCCAGCACCTCTTCCAGGGGAACACCGAGGGAGCAGTACTTC	CASTSSRGTPREQYF
16	TRBV11-2	NA	TRBJ2-7	NA	TGTGCCAGCAGCTTAGGGGATCGGCCCAGGGCAAGCGAGCAGTACTTC	CASSLGDRPRASEQYF
15	TRBV11-2	TRBD2	TRBJ2-7	NA	TGTGCCAGCAGCTTAGTTCGGGGGGTGAACTACGAGCAGTACTTC	CASSLVRGVNYEQYF
15	TRBV10-3	TRBD1	TRBJ1-6	NA	TGTGCCATCAGTGAGTCGGAGACAGGGGTTTCACCCCTCCACTTT	CAISESETGVSPLHF
15	TRBV7-6	TRBD1	TRBJ1-2	few	TGTGCCAGGGTCGGGACAGAGGTTGGGCGGGGTGGCTACACCTTC	CARVGTEVGRGGYTF
15	TRBV18	NA	TRBJ2-3	once	TGTGCCAGCTCACCAATGGCAGGCCCTACAGATACGCAGTATTTT	CASSPMAGPTDTQYF
14	TRBV5-6	NA	TRBJ1-2	NA	TGTGCCAGCAGCTTAGGCGAGGCTCCTTATGGCTACACCTTC	CASSLGEAPYGYTF
14	TRBV19	NA	TRBJ2-5	NA	TGTGCCAGTAGTCCAATTAACCGGCAAGAGACCCAGTACTTC	CASSPINRQETQYF
14	TRBV13	NA	TRBJ1-1	NA	TGTGCCAGCAGCCTACTCGGACAGAACACTGAAGCTTTCTTT	CASSLLGQNTEAFF
16	TRBV12-5	NA	TRBJ2-3	NA	TGTGCTAGTGGTTTGGAAGGGGGTTTTAGGACAGATACGCAGTATTTT	CASGLEGGFRTDTQYF
12	TRBV14	NA	TRBJ2-1	NA	TGTGCCAGCACCAACTCGGGGTGGGAGCAGTTCTTC	CASTNSGWEQFF
16	TRBV4-2	TRBD2	TRBJ2-1	NA	TGTGCCAGCAGCCAACCATCTAGCGGGGGTCCCAATGAGCAGTTCTTC	CASSQPSSGGPNEQFF
13	TRBV29-1	NA	TRBJ1-2	NA	TGCAGCGTTGAAGAAAACAGTCTCTATGGCTACACCTTC	CSVEENSLYGYTF
18	TRBV30	TRBD1	TRBJ2-1	few	TGTGCCTGGACAGGGGGCCGGCGGCGGGGTAGCTCCTACAATGAGCAGTTCTTC	CAWTGGRRRGSSYNEQFF
15	TRBV4-1	NA	TRBJ1-1	few	TGCGCCAGCAGCCAAGGGGCCGGCGTAAACACTGAAGCTTTCTTT	CASSQGAGVNTEAFF
19	TRBV5-1	TRBD2	TRBJ2-1	NA	TGCGCCAGCGCACTCGGGACTAGCGGGGGGGCCGGTTCCTACAATGAGCAGTTCTTC	CASALGTSGGAGSYNEQFF
13	TRBV27	TRBD1	TRBJ2-7	NA	TGTGCCAGCAGTGGGGACAGGGGCTACGAGCAGTACTTC	CASSGDRGYEQYF
18	TRBV7-9	NA	TRBJ1-4	NA	TGTGCCAGCAGCTTAAGGTGGCAGGGCGAGTCACCTAATGAAAAACTGTTTTTT	CASSLRWQGESPNEKLFF
13	TRBV30	TRBD1	TRBJ2-5	few	TGTGCCTGTAAGGGACAGGGCTGCGAGACCCAGTACTTC	CACKGQGCETQYF
13	TRBV12-5	NA	TRBJ1-2	NA	TGTGCTAGTGGTGCCCCCCAGGGCTATGGCTACACCTTC	CASGAPQGYGYTF
17	TRBV19	NA	TRBJ2-6	NA	TGTGCCAGTAGTATAGGTCTCAGGGTTTCTGGGGCCAACGTCCTGACTTTC	CASSIGLRVSGANVLTF
14	TRBV18	NA	TRBJ1-3	NA	TGTGCCAGCTCAACCGACAGGTTTGGAAACACCATATATTTT	CASSTDRFGNTIYF
14	TRBV15	NA	TRBJ1-1	few	TGTGCCACCAGCAGAGTAATAGACAACTCTGAAGCTTTCTTT	CATSRVIDNSEAFF
16	TRBV18	TRBD1	TRBJ1-1	NA	TGTGCCAGCTCACCGGACAGGAACCTCCAGAACACTGAAGCTTTCTTT	CASSPDRNLQNTEAFF
12	TRBV14	NA	TRBJ2-1	NA	TGTGCCAGCAGCCAAGAGTGGGGGCTTAAGTTCTTC	CASSQEWGLKFF